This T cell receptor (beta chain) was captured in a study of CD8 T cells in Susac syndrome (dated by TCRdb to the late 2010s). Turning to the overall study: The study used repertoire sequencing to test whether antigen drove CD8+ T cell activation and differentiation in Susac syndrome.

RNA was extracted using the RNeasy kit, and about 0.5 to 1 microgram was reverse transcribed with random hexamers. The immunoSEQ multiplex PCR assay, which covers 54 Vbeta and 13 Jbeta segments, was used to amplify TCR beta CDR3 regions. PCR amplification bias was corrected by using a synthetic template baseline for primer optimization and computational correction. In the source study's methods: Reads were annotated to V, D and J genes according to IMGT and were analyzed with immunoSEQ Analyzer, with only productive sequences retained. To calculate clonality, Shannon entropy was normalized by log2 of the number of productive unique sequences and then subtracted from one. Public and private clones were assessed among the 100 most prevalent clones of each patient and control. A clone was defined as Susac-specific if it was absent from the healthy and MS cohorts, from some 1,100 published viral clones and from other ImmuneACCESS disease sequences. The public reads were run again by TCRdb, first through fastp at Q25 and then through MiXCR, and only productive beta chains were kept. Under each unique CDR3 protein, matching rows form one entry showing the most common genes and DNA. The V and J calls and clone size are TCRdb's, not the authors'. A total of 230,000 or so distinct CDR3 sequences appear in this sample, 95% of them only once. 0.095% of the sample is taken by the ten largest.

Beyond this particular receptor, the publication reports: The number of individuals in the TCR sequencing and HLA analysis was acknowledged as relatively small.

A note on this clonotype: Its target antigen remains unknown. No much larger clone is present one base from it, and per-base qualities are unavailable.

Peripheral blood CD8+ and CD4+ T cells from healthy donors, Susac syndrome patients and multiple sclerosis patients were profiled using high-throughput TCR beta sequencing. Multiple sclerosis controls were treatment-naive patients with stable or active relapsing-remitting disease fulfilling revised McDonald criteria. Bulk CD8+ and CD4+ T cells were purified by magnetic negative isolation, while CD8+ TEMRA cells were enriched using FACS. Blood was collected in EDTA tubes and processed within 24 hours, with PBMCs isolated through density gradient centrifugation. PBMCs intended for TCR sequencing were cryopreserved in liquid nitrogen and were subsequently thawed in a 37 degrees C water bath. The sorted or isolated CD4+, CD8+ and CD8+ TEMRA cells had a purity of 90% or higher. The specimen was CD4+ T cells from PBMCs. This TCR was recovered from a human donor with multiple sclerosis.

The sequenced DNA is TGCAGTGCTAGATTCCCTTCGCCGGGACTAGCAACCTACAATGAGCAGTTCTTC. This is translated as CSARFPSPGLATYNEQFF. The rearranged segments are TRBV20-1 and TRBJ2-1; 9 bases in the junction line up with TRBD2. Inclusive of the bounding cysteine and phenylalanine, the CDR3 is 18 residues long. Only CDR3 DNA remains: 54 bases, in frame from the first base. From the germline V gene (reference sequence), CDR1 is DFQATT and CDR2 is SNEGSKA. Germline trimming: 2 bases from V, 2 bases from J; junction bases outside gene matches: 13.